The clone carrying this T cell receptor beta chain was seen more than once but under ten times. Its antigen is not identified. Amplification by 5'RACE using constant-segment primers produced TCR alpha and TCR beta cDNA libraries that carried sample barcodes and UMIs. TCRdb processed the 5' RACE reads anew with MiXCR; each CDR3 protein has one entry. The sample has about 350,000 distinct CDR3 sequences; roughly 15% are singletons. The sample comes from a study of T-cell memory formation after mild COVID-19. Background on the study: Clustering of TCRs was largely donor specific.

Broader study findings: Prior to infection, memory already included some responding clones, suggesting cross-reactive memory joined.

V lost 5 bases and J lost 4, with 11 bases in between. The germline V gene has CDR1 SEHNR and CDR2 FQNEAQ (reference sequence). The CDR3 covers 13 residues. Sequenced sample: PBMCs or a T cell subset sorted from them (not recorded which). This chain links TRBV7-9 with TRBJ1-1, with TRBD1 as a possible D gene (5 bases). The TCR was taken from a man between 18 and 29 years old who had mild COVID-19 (a few samples of this study predate the infection). Cell type and time point are not known. Here the CDR3 reads CASSPGTPTEAFF. Here the CDR3 DNA reads TGTGCCAGCAGCCCGGGGACGCCCACTGAAGCTTTCTTT.